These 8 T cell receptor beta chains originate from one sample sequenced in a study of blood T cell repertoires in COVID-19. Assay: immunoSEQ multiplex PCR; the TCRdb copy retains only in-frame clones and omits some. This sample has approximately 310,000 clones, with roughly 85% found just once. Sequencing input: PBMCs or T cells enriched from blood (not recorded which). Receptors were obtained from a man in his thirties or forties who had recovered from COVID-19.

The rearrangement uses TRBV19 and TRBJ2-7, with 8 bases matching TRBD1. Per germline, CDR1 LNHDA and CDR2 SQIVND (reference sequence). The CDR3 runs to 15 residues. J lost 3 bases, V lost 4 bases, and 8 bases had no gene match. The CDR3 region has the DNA TGTGCCAGTAGTACCGGGACAGGAAAAATCTACGAGCAGTACTTC. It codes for CASSTGTGKIYEQYF.

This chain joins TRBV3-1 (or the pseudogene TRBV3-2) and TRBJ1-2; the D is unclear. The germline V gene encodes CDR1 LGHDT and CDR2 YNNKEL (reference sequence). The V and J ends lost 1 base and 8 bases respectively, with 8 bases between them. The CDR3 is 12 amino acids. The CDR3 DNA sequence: TGTGCCAGCAGCCAAGGGTCTAGGGGCTACACCTTC. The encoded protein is CASSQGSRGYTF.

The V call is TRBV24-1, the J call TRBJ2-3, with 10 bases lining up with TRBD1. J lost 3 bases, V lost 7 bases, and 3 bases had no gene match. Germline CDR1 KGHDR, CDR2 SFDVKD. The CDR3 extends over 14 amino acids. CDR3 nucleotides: TGTGCCACCAGCTCGGGACAGGGGACAGATACGCAGTATTTT. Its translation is CATSSGQGTDTQYF.

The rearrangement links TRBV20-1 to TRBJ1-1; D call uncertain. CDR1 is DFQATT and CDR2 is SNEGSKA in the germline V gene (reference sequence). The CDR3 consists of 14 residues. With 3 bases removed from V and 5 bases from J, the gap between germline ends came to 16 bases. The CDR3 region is CSASVRVGETEAFF. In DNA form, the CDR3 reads TGCAGTGCTAGTGTGCGGGTCGGAGAAACTGAAGCTTTCTTT.

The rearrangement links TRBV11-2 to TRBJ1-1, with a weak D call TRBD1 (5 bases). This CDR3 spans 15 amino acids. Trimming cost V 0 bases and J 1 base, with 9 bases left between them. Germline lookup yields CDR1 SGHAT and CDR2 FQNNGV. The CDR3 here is CASSLDRVTNTEAFF. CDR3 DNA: TGTGCCAGCAGCTTAGACAGGGTAACGAACACTGAAGCTTTCTTT.

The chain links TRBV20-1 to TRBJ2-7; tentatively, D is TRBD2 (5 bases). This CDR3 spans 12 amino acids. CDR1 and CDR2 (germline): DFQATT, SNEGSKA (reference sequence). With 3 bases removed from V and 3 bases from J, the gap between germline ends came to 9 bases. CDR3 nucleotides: TGCAGTGCTAGTCCCAGCGGCTACGAGCAGTACTTC. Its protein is CSASPSGYEQYF.

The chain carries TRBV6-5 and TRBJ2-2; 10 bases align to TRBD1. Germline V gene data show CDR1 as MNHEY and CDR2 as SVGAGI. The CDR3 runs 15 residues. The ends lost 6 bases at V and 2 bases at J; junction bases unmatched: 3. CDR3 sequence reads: CASRSTGGNTGELFF. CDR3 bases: TGTGCCAGCAGATCGACAGGGGGCAACACCGGGGAGCTGTTTTTT.

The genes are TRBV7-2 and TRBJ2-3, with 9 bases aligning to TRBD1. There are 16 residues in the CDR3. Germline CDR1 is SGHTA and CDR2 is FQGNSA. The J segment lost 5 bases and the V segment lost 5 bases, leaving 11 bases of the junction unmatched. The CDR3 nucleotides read TGTGCCAGCAGCCCGACCGGGACAGGGTGGCAAGATACGCAGTATTTT. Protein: CASSPTGTGWQDTQYF.